This T cell receptor beta chain was sequenced for a study of shared clonotypes between healthy human individuals. Profiled with immunoSEQ multiplex PCR; TCRdb holds only in-frame clones, not every one. There are some 1 million clones in the sample; more than 60% occur only once, and approximately 1.5% lies in the top ten. The study, taken as a whole, reports: Sharing across four donors was seen in roughly 5% of naive CD4 clonotypes. Estimated richness was generally greater in naive than memory subsets.

Germline-derived CDR1 and CDR2 are MDHEN and SYDVKM. The CDR3 spans 11 residues. On this clone itself: Its target is unknown. The germline gene is not matched at one end of the junction; a read error may be the cause.

The sequence came from a young man in good health. This chain joins TRBV28 and TRBJ1-1; no clear D. The sequenced material came from memory CD4+ T cells sorted from blood. The subset was: CD45RA-negative fraction. The CDR3 here is CASSLATRQTF. For the CDR3, the DNA is TGTGCCAGCAGTTTAGCGACCCGGCAGACCTTT.